This TCR beta chain originates from a study of shared clonotypes between healthy human individuals. Germline V gene lookup returns CDR1 SGHDT and CDR2 YYEEEE. The trim removed 7 bases at V and 5 bases at J, leaving 11 bases unmatched. The CDR3 contains 15 residues. Repertoires were generated with immunoSEQ multiplex PCR, while TCRdb's copy carries only in-frame clones and drops some. The sample has roughly 2 million clones; more than 90% are singletons. V is TRBV5-6 and J is TRBJ2-5; 10 bases map to TRBD2. Material: naive CD4+ T cells sorted from blood. As to subset: CD45RA+ positively selected. The receptor's source is a young man in good health. This CDR3 is CASLSQGLARETQYF. As DNA, the CDR3 is TGTGCCAGCTTAAGCCAGGGACTAGCGCGGGAGACCCAGTACTTC. Full variable domain (remainder filled in from reference TRBV5-6 and TRBJ2-5): DAGVTQSPTHLIKTRGQQVTLRCSPKSGHDTVSWYQQALGQGPQFIFQYYEEEERQRGNFPDRFSGHQFPNYSSELNVNALLLGDSALYLCASLSQGLARETQYFGPGTRLLVL.